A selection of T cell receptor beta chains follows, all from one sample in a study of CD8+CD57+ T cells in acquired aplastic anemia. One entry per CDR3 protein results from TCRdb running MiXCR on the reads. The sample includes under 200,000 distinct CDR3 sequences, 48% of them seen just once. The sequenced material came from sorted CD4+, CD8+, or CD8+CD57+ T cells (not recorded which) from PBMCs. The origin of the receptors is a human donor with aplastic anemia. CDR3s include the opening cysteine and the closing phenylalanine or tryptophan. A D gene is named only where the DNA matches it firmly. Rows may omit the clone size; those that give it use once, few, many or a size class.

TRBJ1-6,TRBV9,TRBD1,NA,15,CASSVGQGRNSPLHF,TGTGCCAGCAGCGTAGGACAGGGGCGGAATTCACCCCTCCACTTT
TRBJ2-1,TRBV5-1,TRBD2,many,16,CASSSGLDGTYNEQFF,TGCGCCAGCAGCTCCGGACTAGACGGTACATACAATGAGCAGTTCTTC
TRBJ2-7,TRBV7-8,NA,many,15,CASSILADPSYEQYF,TGTGCCAGCAGCATCTTAGCGGACCCATCCTACGAGCAGTACTTC
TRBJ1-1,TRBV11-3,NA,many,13,CASSLRAPGEAFF,TGTGCCAGCAGCTTGAGGGCTCCCGGTGAAGCTTTCTTT
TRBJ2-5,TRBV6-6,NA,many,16,CASSYTRNRGRETQYF,TGTGCCAGCAGTTACACGAGAAACCGGGGCCGAGAGACCCAGTACTTC
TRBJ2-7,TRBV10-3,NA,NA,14,CAISGLGGSYEQYF,TGTGCCATCAGTGGGTTGGGCGGTTCCTACGAGCAGTACTTC
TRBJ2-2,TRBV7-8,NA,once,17,CASSPRTGPANTGELFF,TGTGCCAGCAGCCCGAGAACAGGGCCTGCGAACACCGGGGAGCTGTTTTTT
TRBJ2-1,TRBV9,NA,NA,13,CASSKTPNNEQFF,TGTGCCAGCAGCAAGACCCCAAACAATGAGCAGTTCTTC
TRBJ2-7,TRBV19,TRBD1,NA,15,CASSPGTGATYEQYF,TGTGCCAGTAGTCCCGGGACAGGGGCTACCTACGAGCAGTACTTC
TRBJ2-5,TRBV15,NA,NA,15,CATSREGLEAETQYF,TGTGCCACCAGCAGAGAGGGACTTGAGGCAGAGACCCAGTACTTC
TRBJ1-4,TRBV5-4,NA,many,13,CASSLTGDEKLFF,TGTGCCAGCAGCTTGACAGGCGACGAAAAACTGTTTTTT
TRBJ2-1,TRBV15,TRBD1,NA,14,CATSARDRLNEQFF,TGTGCCACCAGCGCCCGGGACAGATTGAATGAGCAGTTCTTC
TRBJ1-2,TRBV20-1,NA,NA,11,CSAPQGYGYTF,TGCAGTGCACCCCAGGGCTATGGCTACACCTTC
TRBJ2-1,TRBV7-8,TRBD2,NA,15,CASSPGTSGRHEQFF,TGTGCCAGCAGCCCTGGGACTAGCGGGAGGCATGAGCAGTTCTTC
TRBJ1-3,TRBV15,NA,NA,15,CATSSSPASGNTIYF,TGTGCCACCAGCAGCTCCCCCGCCTCTGGAAACACCATATATTTT
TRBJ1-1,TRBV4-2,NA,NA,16,CASSPGGDFAGSEAFF,TGTGCCAGCAGCCCGGGCGGTGATTTTGCAGGTTCTGAAGCTTTCTTT
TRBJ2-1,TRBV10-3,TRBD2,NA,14,CAISTSGRDGEQFF,TGTGCCATCAGTACTAGCGGGAGAGACGGTGAGCAGTTCTTC
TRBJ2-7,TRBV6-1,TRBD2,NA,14,CASRETSDSYEQYF,TGTGCCAGCAGGGAAACTAGCGACTCCTACGAGCAGTACTTC
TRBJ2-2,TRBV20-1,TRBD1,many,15,CSARRTGANTGELFF,TGCAGTGCTAGAAGGACAGGGGCGAACACCGGGGAGCTGTTTTTT
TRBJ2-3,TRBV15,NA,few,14,CATSRGPVVMTQYF,TGTGCCACCAGCAGAGGGCCGGTCGTGATGACGCAGTATTTT
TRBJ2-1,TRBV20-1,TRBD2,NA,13,CSAGLAGNNEQFF,TGCAGTGCTGGACTAGCGGGGAACAATGAGCAGTTCTTC
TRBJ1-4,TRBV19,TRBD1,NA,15,CASSWGTGTNEKLFF,TGTGCCAGTAGTTGGGGGACAGGGACTAATGAAAAACTGTTTTTT
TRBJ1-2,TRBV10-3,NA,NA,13,CAIRRGGISGYTF,TGTGCCATCCGGAGAGGGGGGATAAGTGGCTACACCTTC
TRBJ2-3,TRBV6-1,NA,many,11,CASAFTDTQYF,TGTGCCAGCGCCTTCACAGATACGCAGTATTTT